The next 5 T cell receptor beta chains were all read from a single sample in a study of shared clonotypes between healthy human individuals. Sequencing was performed with immunoSEQ multiplex PCR; in TCRdb, only in-frame clones are kept and a portion is missing. The data show about 2.4 million clones, with roughly 93% seen just once and 0.35% to 0.45% held by the top ten. The sequenced sample was naive CD4+ T cells from PBMCs. Subset described: CD45RA+ positively selected. The source is a man younger than 30 in good health. Some clones in this sample may be carry-over from other donors' samples.

The chain recombines TRBV7-2 with TRBJ1-2, with D unclear. The CDR3 has 15 amino acids. V was pared by 2 bases and J by 4 bases, with 14 bases between. CDR1 and CDR2 (germline): SGHTA, FQGNSA. For the CDR3, the DNA is TGTGCCAGCAGCTTACCCACGTCGGATGGCTATGGCTACACCTTC. Its protein product is CASSLPTSDGYGYTF.

This chain links TRBV7-2 with TRBJ1-2; no definite D call. This CDR3 is 14 amino acids long. The V gene's germline CDR1 is SGHTA and CDR2 FQGNSA. V lost 2 bases, J lost 0 bases, and 7 bases lay in between. CDR3 nucleotides: TGTGCCAGCAGCTTACCCAGTCCTAACTATGGCTACACCTTC. Translating it yields CASSLPSPNYGYTF.

Regarding this clone: The sample carries other DNA sequences with the same CDR3. The chain's CDR3 is CASSFGGLNTEAFF. In nucleotides, the CDR3 is TGCGCCAGCAGCTTCGGGGGCCTGAACACTGAAGCTTTCTTT. This sequence joins TRBV5-1 and TRBJ1-1; D might be TRBD1 (6 bases). Trimming took 2 bases from V and 0 from J, leaving 8 bases between them. The CDR3 has 14 amino acids. Germline loops: CDR1 SGHRS, CDR2 YFSETQ.

V and J are TRBV25-1 and TRBJ1-2; 9 bases agree with TRBD1. Germline-derived CDR1 and CDR2 are MGHDK and SYGVNS. Trimming removed 3 bases from V and 7 bases from J; junction bases left unmatched: 6. The CDR3 has 14 residues. The CDR3 spells CASSDSGTGFGYTF. CDR3 bases: TGTGCCAGCAGTGACTCCGGGACAGGGTTTGGCTACACCTTC.

The V and J genes are TRBV9 and TRBJ2-3; TRBD2 matches 8 bases. Germline V CDR1 and CDR2: SGDLS, YYNGEE. Unmatched junction bases numbered 13, after V lost 4 bases and J lost 6 bases. The CDR3 totals 16 residues. CDR3 amino acids: CASSPGSGSMADTQYF. CDR3 in DNA: TGTGCCAGCAGCCCGGGGAGCGGGAGTATGGCGGATACGCAGTATTTT.